Listed here are 28 T cell receptor beta chains from one sample, sequenced in a study of control samples from healthy donors and cancer patients. TCRdb's table, derived via immunoSEQ multiplex PCR, lists solely in-frame clones and lacks some. The table includes over 110,000 clones, around 85% detected once. The material sequenced was blood. The receptors come from a woman aged 25-40 years in good health.

This chain links TRBV5-4 with TRBJ2-5; no firm D call. Trimming removed 0 bases from V and 5 bases from J, with 8 bases in between. Germline V gene sequence: CDR1 SGHNT, CDR2 YYREEE (reference sequence). This CDR3 has 13 amino acids. CDR3: CASSLALRETQYF. In nucleotides, the CDR3 is TGTGCCAGCAGCTTGGCCCTTAGGGAGACCCAGTACTTC.

The genes are TRBV7-2 and TRBJ1-2; TRBD1 matches at 7 bases. This CDR3 has 15 amino acids. The V gene end was trimmed by 5 bases and the J gene end by 3 bases; junction bases not matched to a gene: 9. Germline CDR1 and CDR2: SGHTA and FQGNSA. The DNA for the CDR3 is TGTGCCAGCAGCCCACGACAGGGCCCCTACTATGGCTACACCTTC. Protein sequence: CASSPRQGPYYGYTF. The full variable domain, rest sourced from reference TRBV7-2 and TRBJ1-2, is GAGVSQSPSNKVTEKGKDVELRCDPISGHTALYWYRQSLGQGLEFLIYFQGNSAPDKSGLPSDRFSAERTGGSVSTLTIQRTQQEDSAVYLCASSPRQGPYYGYTFGSGTRLTVV.

The V and J genes are TRBV5-1 and TRBJ1-1; TRBD1 is a possible D gene (6 bases). Germline CDR1 SGHRS, CDR2 YFSETQ. The CDR3 contains 13 residues. The germline V and J ends were trimmed by 3 bases and 1 base, with 7 bases remaining between them. The CDR3 bases are TGCGCCAGCAGCTGGGGACAGAACACTGAAGCTTTCTTT. As protein: CASSWGQNTEAFF.

CDR3 in DNA: TGTGCCAGCAGTGAAGCTAGCGGGAGGGCCAGTGAGCAGTTCTTC. Encoded protein: CASSEASGRASEQFF. The V gene is TRBV2, the J gene TRBJ2-1, with 11 positions matching TRBD2. V shed 0 bases and J 9 bases; nucleotides not matched to a gene: 4. The CDR3 has 15 amino acids. Germline V CDR1 and CDR2: SNHLY, FYNNEI.

This chain connects TRBV6-1 to TRBJ2-3; no definite D call. Looked up from germline, CDR1 is MNHNS and CDR2 is SASEGT. V shed 4 bases and J shed 0 bases, with 14 bases lying between them. This CDR3 comprises 16 residues. CDR3 loop: CASSATLLGSTDTQYF. The CDR3 DNA follows: TGTGCCAGCAGTGCCACACTACTGGGGAGCACAGATACGCAGTATTTT.

The gene calls are TRBV7-9 and TRBJ2-1; 8 bases map to TRBD2. This CDR3 comprises 15 residues. Losses at the gene ends were 2 bases for V and 8 bases for J; bases not matched to a gene: 8. Germline loops: CDR1 SEHNR, CDR2 FQNEAQ (reference sequence). As DNA, the CDR3 is TGTGCCAGCAGCTTAAGGAGCGGGAGTGGCGATGAGCAGTTCTTC. Translation gives CASSLRSGSGDEQFF.

This chain links TRBV10-2 with TRBJ1-4; possible D gene TRBD1, 6 bases. V lost 2 bases to trimming and J lost 5 bases, with 12 bases between them. The CDR3 extends over 15 amino acids. Germline assignment: CDR1 WSHSY and CDR2 SAAADI. The CDR3 region is CASSEGTRPNEKLFF. CDR3 sequence (DNA): TGCGCCAGCAGTGAGGGGACAAGGCCAAATGAAAAACTGTTTTTT.

In this sample, this clone turned up a few times. This chain connects TRBV5-6 to TRBJ2-2; D is undetermined. CDR1 is SGHDT and CDR2 is YYEEEE in the germline V gene. The CDR3 length is 13 residues. Trimming took 3 bases from V and 6 from J, leaving 9 bases between them. CDR3 amino acids: CASSYGGAGELFF. The CDR3 DNA sequence: TGTGCCAGCAGCTACGGTGGCGCCGGGGAGCTGTTTTTT.

The chain combines TRBV5-1 with TRBJ2-7; 10 bases are shared with TRBD1. The germline V gene has CDR1 SGHRS and CDR2 YFSETQ. The V segment lost 7 bases and the J segment 2 bases; nucleotides outside the gene matches: 9. This CDR3 is built from 15 residues. The CDR3 reads CASGQPGTGAYEQYF. CDR3 bases: TGCGCCAGCGGCCAACCTGGGACAGGGGCCTACGAGCAGTACTTC.

The chain carries TRBV5-6 and TRBJ1-2; the D is unclear. With 2 bases removed from V and 0 bases from J, the gap between germline ends came to 8 bases. The CDR3 has 14 residues. CDR1 is SGHDT and CDR2 is YYEEEE in the germline V gene. The CDR3: CASSLVTANYGYTF. The CDR3 nucleotides read TGTGCCAGCAGCTTAGTCACAGCTAACTATGGCTACACCTTC.

Notes on this clone: Different DNA sequences within this sample yield the same CDR3. V and J are TRBV5-1 and TRBJ1-1; D unclear. Germline V gene lookup returns CDR1 SGHRS and CDR2 YFSETQ. CDR3 length: 14 residues. V was trimmed by 0 bases and J by 0 bases, leaving 6 bases between them. This CDR3 reads CASSLDSMNTEAFF. CDR3 nucleotide sequence: TGCGCCAGCAGCTTGGACAGCATGAACACTGAAGCTTTCTTT. Full variable domain (remainder filled in from reference TRBV5-1 and TRBJ1-1): KAGVTQTPRYLIKTRGQQVTLSCSPISGHRSVSWYQQTPGQGLQFLFEYFSETQRNKGNFPGRFSGRQFSNSRSEMNVSTLELGDSALYLCASSLDSMNTEAFFGQGTRLTVV.

The rearrangement uses TRBV2 and TRBJ1-6; 7 bases map to TRBD1. Per the germline V gene, CDR1 is SNHLY and CDR2 is FYNNEI. The V and J ends lost 6 bases and 5 bases, in that order; junction bases with no gene match: 4. CDR3 length equals 14 residues. CDR3: CASSEDRNNSPLHF. In DNA, the CDR3 is TGTGCCAGCAGCGAGGACAGGAATAATTCACCCCTCCACTTT.

The CDR3: CASSLAGDAGYTF. The CDR3 nucleotides read TGTGCCAGCAGCTTGGCCGGGGACGCTGGCTACACCTTC. This chain links TRBV5-6 with TRBJ1-2; a weak D match, TRBD1 (5 bases). Germline assignment: CDR1 SGHDT and CDR2 YYEEEE. Trimming cost V 0 bases and J 7 bases, with 10 bases left between them. This CDR3 comprises 13 residues.

The rearrangement uses TRBV2 and TRBJ1-5; perhaps TRBD1 as D (6 bases). V dropped 6 bases and J dropped 6 bases, with 15 bases sitting between them. The CDR3 runs 14 residues. Germline-derived CDR1 and CDR2 are SNHLY and FYNNEI. Here the CDR3 reads CASRDRGGSQPQHF. Written as DNA, the CDR3 is TGTGCCAGCAGAGACCGTGGGGGCAGTCAGCCCCAGCATTTT.

The J gene is TRBJ1-1, the V gene TRBV15; D may be TRBD1 (5 bases). The CDR3 spans 15 residues. Germline CDR1 is LNHNV and CDR2 is YYDKDF (reference sequence). V dropped 0 bases and J dropped 4 bases, with 12 bases sitting between them. CDR3 sequence: CATSRDLGAGTEAFF. CDR3 nucleotide sequence: TGTGCCACCAGCAGAGATCTCGGGGCTGGCACTGAAGCTTTCTTT.

The rearrangement uses TRBV18 and TRBJ2-7; 8 positions agree with TRBD2. In germline, CDR1 is KGHSH, CDR2 LQKENI. This CDR3 has 14 residues. Trimming took 3 bases from V and 7 from J; bases not matched to a gene: 8. CDR3 bases: TGTGCCAGCTCACCCCCGCTAGCGGGTGGGGAGCAGTACTTC. Translated, it gives CASSPPLAGGEQYF.

V is TRBV10-2 and J is TRBJ1-2; D is uncertain. V shed 0 bases and J shed 4 bases, with 6 bases lying between them. Germline V lookup: CDR1 WSHSY, CDR2 SAAADI. The CDR3 totals 13 residues. The CDR3 is CASSESGFYGYTF. In nucleotides, the CDR3 is TGCGCCAGCAGTGAGTCAGGGTTCTATGGCTACACCTTC.

This chain connects TRBV19 to TRBJ1-1, with TRBD1 as a possible D gene (6 bases). From germline, CDR1 is LNHDA and CDR2 SQIVND (reference sequence). V was clipped by 7 bases and J by 2 bases, with 20 bases between them. The CDR3 runs 16 residues. CDR3 protein: CASIATVGQFNTEAFF. The CDR3, as DNA: TGTGCCAGTATTGCTACTGTGGGACAATTCAACACTGAAGCTTTCTTT. Complete variable domain (other parts from reference TRBV19 and TRBJ1-1): DGGITQSPKYLFRKEGQNVTLSCEQNLNHDAMYWYRQDPGQGLRLIYYSQIVNDFQKGDIAEGYSVSREKKESFPLTVTSAQKNPTAFYLCASIATVGQFNTEAFFGQGTRLTVV.

V usage is TRBV5-1 and J usage is TRBJ1-5; D might be TRBD1 (5 bases). Germline loops: CDR1 SGHRS, CDR2 YFSETQ. This CDR3 has 15 residues. Trimming shortened V by 2 bases and J by 5 bases, and 14 bases separated the two germline ends. The chain's CDR3 is CASSFEGYGDQPQHF. The CDR3 nucleotides are TGCGCCAGCAGCTTCGAGGGGTATGGGGATCAGCCCCAGCATTTT.

The chain carries TRBV5-1 and TRBJ2-5; weak D call: TRBD2 (6 bases). V dropped 0 bases and J dropped 2 bases, with 11 bases sitting between them. The CDR3 loop spans 15 amino acids. CDR1 and CDR2 (germline): SGHRS, YFSETQ. The CDR3 DNA reads TGCGCCAGCAGCTTGGCCCTAGCGTCACAAGAGACCCAGTACTTC. It is translated as CASSLALASQETQYF.

The rearrangement uses TRBV7-2 and TRBJ1-2; maybe TRBD1 (6 bases). The V and J ends lost 5 bases and 7 bases respectively, with 17 bases between them. The CDR3 is made up of 14 amino acids. Per germline, CDR1 SGHTA and CDR2 FQGNSA. For the CDR3, the DNA is TGTGCCAGCAGCGCCGGGGGGCAGCCAGGTGGCTACACCTTC. Protein: CASSAGGQPGGYTF.

The rearrangement links TRBV6-1 to TRBJ2-2, with D unresolved. Trimming stripped 0 bases from V and 6 bases from J, with 11 bases between. Germline V lookup: CDR1 MNHNS, CDR2 SASEGT. The CDR3 has 15 residues. This CDR3 reads CASSEAAGTSGELFF. DNA of the CDR3: TGTGCCAGCAGTGAAGCGGCCGGCACGTCCGGGGAGCTGTTTTTT.

This chain links TRBV10-2 with TRBJ2-3, with 7 positions matching TRBD2. Germline V gene data show CDR1 as WSHSY and CDR2 as SAAADI. Losses at the gene ends were 7 bases for V and 6 bases for J; bases not matched to a gene: 13. This CDR3 is 15 amino acids long. CDR3 nucleotides: TGCGCCAGCAATCCCCGGGGAGGGGAGGTGGATACGCAGTATTTT. Its protein is CASNPRGGEVDTQYF.

The chain links TRBV18 to TRBJ2-7; 13 bases agree with TRBD2. CDR1 and CDR2 from the germline V gene are KGHSH and LQKENI. The CDR3 runs to 15 residues. The V and J ends lost 4 bases and 4 bases, in that order; junction bases with no gene match: 4. The CDR3 coding sequence is TGTGCCAGCTCACTAAGGACTAGCGGGAGTTACGAGCAGTACTTC. Protein product: CASSLRTSGSYEQYF.

Ten or more counts support this clone. The chain combines TRBV11-3 with TRBJ2-1; 8 nucleotides match TRBD1. The germline V gene encodes CDR1 SGHNT and CDR2 YENEEA. This CDR3 contains 13 residues. Trimming removed 5 bases from V and 9 bases from J; junction bases left unmatched: 6. This CDR3 reads CASSPGTGLEQFF. CDR3 sequence (DNA): TGTGCCAGCAGCCCCGGGACAGGACTTGAGCAGTTCTTC.

V and J are TRBV7-3 and TRBJ2-3; the match to TRBD2 covers 7 bases. V lost 1 base to trimming and J lost 1 base; unmatched junction nucleotides: 8. The CDR3 is 17 amino acids. CDR1 and CDR2 from the germline V gene are SGHTA and FQGTGA. CDR3 bases: TGTGCCAGCAGCTTAATTGCTAGCGGAGGGGGCACAGATACGCAGTATTTT. Protein product: CASSLIASGGGTDTQYF. The whole variable domain, filled in from reference TRBV7-3 and TRBJ2-3, reads GAGVSQTPSNKVTEKGKYVELRCDPISGHTALYWYRQSLGQGPEFLIYFQGTGAADDSGLPNDRFFAVRPEGSVSTLKIQRTERGDSAVYLCASSLIASGGGTDTQYFGPGTRLTVL.

This clone was counted once. The J gene is TRBJ2-2, the V gene TRBV6-5; D remains ambiguous. V lost 2 bases to trimming and J lost 5 bases, with 6 bases between them. Germline values: CDR1 MNHEY, CDR2 SVGAGI. The CDR3 runs to 13 residues. The CDR3 reads CASSYVRTGELFF. CDR3 nucleotides: TGTGCCAGCAGTTACGTAAGGACCGGGGAGCTGTTTTTT.

The chain recombines TRBV5-4 with TRBJ1-6, with 9 bases fitting TRBD1. The germline CDR1 and CDR2 sequences are SGHNT and YYREEE (reference sequence). The CDR3 covers 17 residues. V gave up 4 bases and J gave up 5 bases; unmatched junction bases: 10. CDR3 bases: TGTGCCAGCAGCCCGATGGGACAGGGAGGGAATAATTCACCCCTCCACTTT. Translating it yields CASSPMGQGGNNSPLHF.